This passage covers 10 T cell receptor beta chains from one sample sequenced in a study of Ad26.COV2.S vaccination and SARS-CoV-2 variants (dated by TCRdb to the early 2020s). In light of the paper, this sample's treatment or condition label describes: roughly 19 received Ad26.COV2.S at low or high dose, single or two shots; 5 received placebo; per-sample allocation not given. Repertoires of vaccine and placebo recipients were sequenced from samples collected on day 63 after the first injection. The receptor library was made with the immunoSEQ multiplex PCR assay. Imported from immuneACCESS, the table was reduced by TCRdb to in-frame sequences with V and J called. These copies leave out some clones; in studies compared against another copy, an unresolved V gene accounts for under half, and the cause of the remainder is not known. Here the sample has 400,000 to 450,000 clones; about 92% occur a single time. The top ten clones comprise about 1.6% of the sample.

The sample consisted of peripheral blood, taken in a trial of Ad26.COV2.S vaccine versus placebo. The receptors were gathered from a person aged 18-60 years who received the Ad26.COV2.S COVID-19 vaccine or a placebo.

This clone was detected once. This sequence joins TRBV7-9 and TRBJ1-1; D is unresolved. Germline V CDR1 and CDR2: SEHNR, FQNEAQ (reference sequence). V was clipped by 5 bases and J by 2 bases, with 18 bases between them. The CDR3 sequence is 16 residues long. As DNA, the CDR3 is TGTGCCAGCAGCCCCGGTGCGGCAGCCCGAAACACTGAAGCTTTCTTT. Amino acids: CASSPGAAARNTEAFF.

The chain employs TRBV6-5 and TRBJ1-5; D unclear. Germline V CDR1 and CDR2: MNHEY, SVGAGI. The CDR3 spans 15 residues. Trimming removed 4 bases from V and 0 bases from J, with 10 bases in between. The CDR3 DNA reads as TGTGCCAGCAGTTGGTACCGGGATAGCAATCAGCCCCAGCATTTT. This codes for CASSWYRDSNQPQHF.

The chain employs TRBV5-5 and TRBJ1-5, with TRBD1 matching 7 bases. The CDR3 covers 19 residues. CDR1 and CDR2 from the germline V gene are SGHKS and YYEKEE (reference sequence). V lost 0 bases, J lost 1 base, and 13 bases stayed unmatched. CDR3 DNA: TGTGCCAGCAGCTTGGAGGGCCTTCGTACAGGGGCCAGCAATCAGCCCCAGCATTTT. Translated: CASSLEGLRTGASNQPQHF.

This chain connects TRBV7-2 to TRBJ1-1, with TRBD1 matching 8 bases. Trimming removed 2 bases from V and 5 bases from J; junction bases left unmatched: 13. Germline CDR1 reads SGHTA; CDR2 reads FQGNSA. The CDR3 loop spans 17 amino acids. The CDR3 spells CASSLKFQGAKWTEAFF. The CDR3 bases are TGTGCCAGCAGCTTAAAGTTTCAGGGGGCGAAGTGGACTGAAGCTTTCTTT.

The gene calls are TRBV5-1 and TRBJ1-2; TRBD1 matches 10 bases. Germline assignment: CDR1 SGHRS and CDR2 YFSETQ. The CDR3 contains 17 residues. V lost 0 bases, J lost 0 bases, and 5 bases stayed unmatched. CDR3 coding DNA: TGCGCCAGCAGCTTGGGCCCCGGGACAGGGGCTAACTATGGCTACACCTTC. It encodes CASSLGPGTGANYGYTF.

CDR3 DNA: TGTGCCAGCAGCCCCCTTTCCGGGCCTAGCCCCCGGGAGAGGCAGTTCTTC. It specifies CASSPLSGPSPRERQFF. The chain has TRBV27 and TRBJ2-1; possibly TRBD2 for D (6 bases). Between the trimmed V and J ends, which lost 6 bases and 12 bases, there was a span of 30 bases. The CDR3 spans 17 residues. Germline V gives CDR1 MNHEY, CDR2 SMNVEV (reference sequence).

V and J are TRBV7-9 and TRBJ2-5; 7 bases align to TRBD1. The germline CDR1 and CDR2 sequences are SEHNR and FQNEAQ (reference sequence). This CDR3 spans 12 amino acids. V lost 7 bases, J lost 4 bases, and 3 bases stayed unmatched. The CDR3 sequence: CASTRTGETQYF. The CDR3, as DNA: TGTGCCAGCACCCGGACAGGAGAGACCCAGTACTTC. Full variable domain (outside the CDR3, taken from reference TRBV7-9 and TRBJ2-5): DTGVSQNPRHKITKRGQNVTFRCDPISEHNRLYWYRQTLGQGPEFLTYFQNEAQLEKSRLLSDRFSAERPKGSFSTLEIQRTEQGDSAMYLCASTRTGETQYFGPGTRLLVL.

The chain links TRBV5-1 to TRBJ2-7; TRBD1 is a possible D gene (6 bases). V was trimmed by 1 base and J by 3 bases, leaving 14 bases between them. The CDR3 covers 15 residues. Germline assignment: CDR1 SGHRS and CDR2 YFSETQ. DNA for the CDR3: TGCGCCAGCAGCTTGTCAGGGGAAAGTAACTACGAGCAGTACTTC. It translates to CASSLSGESNYEQYF.

In DNA, the CDR3 is TGTGCCACCAGCTACAGCTATAATCTTGAGCAGTTCTTC. The encoded protein is CATSYSYNLEQFF. This chain links TRBV15 with TRBJ2-1; D is undetermined. The CDR3 consists of 13 residues. V lost 5 bases, J lost 9 bases, and 14 bases lay in between. Germline V lookup: CDR1 LNHNV, CDR2 YYDKDF (reference sequence).

The chain combines TRBV7-9 with TRBJ1-2; D remains unclear. CDR1 SEHNR and CDR2 FQNEAQ come from the germline V gene (reference sequence). Trimming removed 1 base from V and 9 bases from J, with 6 bases in between. The CDR3 covers 11 residues. This CDR3 is CASSLGSRYTF. The CDR3 DNA reads as TGTGCCAGCAGCTTAGGCAGCCGCTACACCTTC. Supplemented by reference TRBV7-9 and TRBJ1-2, the full variable domain reads DTGVSQNPRHKITKRGQNVTFRCDPISEHNRLYWYRQTLGQGPEFLTYFQNEAQLEKSRLLSDRFSAERPKGSFSTLEIQRTEQGDSAMYLCASSLGSRYTFGSGTRLTVV.